The clone carrying this T cell receptor (beta chain) was detected only a few times. Its specificity is unknown. This sample also contains other DNA sequences that code for the same CDR3. The data derive from a study of shared clonotypes between healthy human individuals. Across the study: The cohort comprised a couple of women and a few men. Their ages spanned 18 to 49 years.

Data came from immunoSEQ multiplex PCR; TCRdb stores just in-frame clones and leaves some out. The table shows some 900,000 clones, with about 80% occurring only once. Germline loops: CDR1 SQVTM, CDR2 ANQGSEA. The CDR3 sequence is 13 residues long. With V trimmed by 3 bases and J by 2 bases, 3 bases remained unmatched. Overall study findings and caveats: Exclusively blood specimens were collected; tissue repertoires likely differ. The sharing of 5% to 6.5% of naive CD4 clonotypes was seen across a handful of donors.

The chain carries TRBV29-1 and TRBJ2-5, with 7 bases identical to TRBD1. The specimen sequenced was memory CD4+ T cells sorted from blood. The sample's subset: CD45RA-negative fraction. This receptor was identified in a man younger than 30 in good health. CDR3 amino acids: CSVDGDRQETQYF. The CDR3 region has the DNA TGCAGCGTTGACGGGGACAGACAAGAGACCCAGTACTTC.